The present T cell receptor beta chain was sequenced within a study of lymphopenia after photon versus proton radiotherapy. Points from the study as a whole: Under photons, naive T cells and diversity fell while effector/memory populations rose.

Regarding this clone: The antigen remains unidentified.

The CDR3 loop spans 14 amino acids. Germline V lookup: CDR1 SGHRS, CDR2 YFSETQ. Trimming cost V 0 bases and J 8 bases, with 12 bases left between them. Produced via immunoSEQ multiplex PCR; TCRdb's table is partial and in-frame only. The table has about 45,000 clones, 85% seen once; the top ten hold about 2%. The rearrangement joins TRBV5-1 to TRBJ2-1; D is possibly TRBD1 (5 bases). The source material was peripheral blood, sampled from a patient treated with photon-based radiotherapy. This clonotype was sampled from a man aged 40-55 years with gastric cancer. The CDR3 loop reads CASSLVGQGDEQFF. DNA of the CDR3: TGCGCCAGCAGCTTGGTCGGCCAGGGCGATGAGCAGTTCTTC.